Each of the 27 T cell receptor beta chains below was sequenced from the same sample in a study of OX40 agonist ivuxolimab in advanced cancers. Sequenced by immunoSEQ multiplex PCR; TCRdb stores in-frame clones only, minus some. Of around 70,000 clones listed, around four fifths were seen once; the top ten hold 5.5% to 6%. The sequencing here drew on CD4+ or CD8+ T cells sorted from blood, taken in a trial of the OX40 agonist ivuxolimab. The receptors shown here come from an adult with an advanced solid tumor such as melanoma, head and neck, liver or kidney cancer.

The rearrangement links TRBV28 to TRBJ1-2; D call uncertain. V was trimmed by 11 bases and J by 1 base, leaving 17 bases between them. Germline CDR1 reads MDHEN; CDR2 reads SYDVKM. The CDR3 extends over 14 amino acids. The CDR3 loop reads CAAVPGDFNYGYTF. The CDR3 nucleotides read TGTGCCGCGGTCCCGGGAGATTTTAACTATGGCTACACCTTC.

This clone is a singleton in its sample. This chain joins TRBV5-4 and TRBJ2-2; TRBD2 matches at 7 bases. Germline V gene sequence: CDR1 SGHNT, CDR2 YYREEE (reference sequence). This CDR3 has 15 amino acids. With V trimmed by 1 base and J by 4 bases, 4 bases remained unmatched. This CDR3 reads CASSLREGFTGELFF. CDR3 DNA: TGTGCCAGCAGCTTGAGGGAGGGGTTCACCGGGGAGCTGTTTTTT.

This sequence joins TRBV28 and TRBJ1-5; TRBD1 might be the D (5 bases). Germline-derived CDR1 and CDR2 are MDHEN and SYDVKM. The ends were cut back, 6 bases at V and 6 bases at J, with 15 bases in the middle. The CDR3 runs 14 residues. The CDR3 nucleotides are TGTGCCAGCAGAACCTCAGGGTATGGTCAGCCCCAGCATTTT. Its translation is CASRTSGYGQPQHF.

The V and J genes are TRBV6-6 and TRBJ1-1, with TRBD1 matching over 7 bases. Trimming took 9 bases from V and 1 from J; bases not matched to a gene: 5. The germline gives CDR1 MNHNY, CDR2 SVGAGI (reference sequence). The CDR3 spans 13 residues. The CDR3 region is CASETGQNTEAFF. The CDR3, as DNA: TGTGCCAGTGAGACAGGGCAGAACACTGAAGCTTTCTTT.

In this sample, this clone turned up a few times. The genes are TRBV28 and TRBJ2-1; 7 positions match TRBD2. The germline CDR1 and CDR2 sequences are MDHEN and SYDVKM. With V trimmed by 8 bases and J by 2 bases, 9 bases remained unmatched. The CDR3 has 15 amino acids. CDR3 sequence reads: CASPPSGATYNEQFF. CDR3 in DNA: TGTGCCAGCCCCCCGAGCGGGGCGACCTACAATGAGCAGTTCTTC.

The CDR3 bases are TGCAGCGTACGGACAGGGCCAGGGACTGAAGCTTTCTTT. Its protein is CSVRTGPGTEAFF. V usage is TRBV29-1 and J usage is TRBJ1-1; 8 bases are a match to TRBD1. Trimming cost V 6 bases and J 5 bases; bases outside gene matches: 8. CDR1 and CDR2 (germline): SQVTM, ANQGSEA. The CDR3 runs 13 residues.

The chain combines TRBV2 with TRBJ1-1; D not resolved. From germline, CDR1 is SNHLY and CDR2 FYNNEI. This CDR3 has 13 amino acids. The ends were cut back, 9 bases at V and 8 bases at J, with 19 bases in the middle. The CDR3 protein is CASPPQNLREAFF. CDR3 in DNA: TGTGCCAGTCCGCCACAGAATCTCCGGGAAGCTTTCTTT.

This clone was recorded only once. The CDR3 is CASSFSSLSNQPQHF. Here the CDR3 DNA reads TGTGCCAGCAGTTTCTCTTCCCTTAGCAATCAGCCCCAGCATTTT. This chain links TRBV27 with TRBJ1-5; D is undetermined. The CDR3 sequence is 15 residues long. The germline V and J ends were trimmed by 3 bases and 0 bases, with 9 bases remaining between them. Germline CDR1 MNHEY, CDR2 SMNVEV (reference sequence).

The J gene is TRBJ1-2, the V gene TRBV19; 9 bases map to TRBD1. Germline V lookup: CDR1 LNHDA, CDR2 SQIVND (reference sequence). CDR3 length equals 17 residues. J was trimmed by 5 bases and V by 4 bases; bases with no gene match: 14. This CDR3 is CASSTPGQGEIEYGYTF. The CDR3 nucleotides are TGTGCCAGTAGTACCCCGGGACAGGGTGAAATCGAGTATGGCTACACCTTC.

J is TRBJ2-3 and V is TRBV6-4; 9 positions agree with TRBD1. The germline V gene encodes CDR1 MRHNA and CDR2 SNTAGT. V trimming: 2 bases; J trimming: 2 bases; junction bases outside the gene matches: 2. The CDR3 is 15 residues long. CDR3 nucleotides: TGTGCCAGCAGTGACGGGACAGGGCCCACAGATACGCAGTATTTT. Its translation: CASSDGTGPTDTQYF.

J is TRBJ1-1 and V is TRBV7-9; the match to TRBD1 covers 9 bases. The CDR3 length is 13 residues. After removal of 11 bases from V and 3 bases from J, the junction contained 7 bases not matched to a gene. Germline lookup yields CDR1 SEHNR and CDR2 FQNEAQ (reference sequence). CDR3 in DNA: TGTGCCGGGGGGACAGGGTGGTACACTGAAGCTTTCTTT. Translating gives CAGGTGWYTEAFF.

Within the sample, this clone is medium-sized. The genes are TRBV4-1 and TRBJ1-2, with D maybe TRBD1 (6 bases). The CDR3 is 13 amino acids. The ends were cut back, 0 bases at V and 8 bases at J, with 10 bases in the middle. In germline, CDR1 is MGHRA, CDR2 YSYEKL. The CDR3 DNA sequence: TGCGCCAGCAGCCAAGAGACAGGCCGCGGCTACACCTTC. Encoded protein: CASSQETGRGYTF.

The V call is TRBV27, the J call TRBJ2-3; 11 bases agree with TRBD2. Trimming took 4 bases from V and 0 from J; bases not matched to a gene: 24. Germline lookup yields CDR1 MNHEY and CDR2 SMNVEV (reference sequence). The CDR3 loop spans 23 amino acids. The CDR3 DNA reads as TGTGCCAGCAGTTGGCCCTTTAGCGGGAGGGCCATCCCTACGTACCTTAGCACAGATACGCAGTATTTT. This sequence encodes CASSWPFSGRAIPTYLSTDTQYF.

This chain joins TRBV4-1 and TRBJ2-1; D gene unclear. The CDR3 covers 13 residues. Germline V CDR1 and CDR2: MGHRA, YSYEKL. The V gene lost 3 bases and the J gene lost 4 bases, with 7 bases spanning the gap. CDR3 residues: CASSHKNYNEQFF. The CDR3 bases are TGCGCCAGCAGCCATAAGAATTACAATGAGCAGTTCTTC.

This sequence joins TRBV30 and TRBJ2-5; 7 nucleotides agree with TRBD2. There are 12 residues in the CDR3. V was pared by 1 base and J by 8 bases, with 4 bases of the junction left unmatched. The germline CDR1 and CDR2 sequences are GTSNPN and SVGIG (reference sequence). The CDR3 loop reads CAWSGDYSTQYF. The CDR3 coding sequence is TGTGCCTGGAGTGGGGACTACAGTACCCAGTACTTC.

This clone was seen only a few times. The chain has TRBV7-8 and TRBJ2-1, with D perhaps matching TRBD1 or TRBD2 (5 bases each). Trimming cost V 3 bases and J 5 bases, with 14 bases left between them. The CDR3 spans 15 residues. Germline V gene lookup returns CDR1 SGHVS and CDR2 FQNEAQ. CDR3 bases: TGTGCCAGCAGCTTTAGGGACCCATACAACAATGAGCAGTTCTTC. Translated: CASSFRDPYNNEQFF.

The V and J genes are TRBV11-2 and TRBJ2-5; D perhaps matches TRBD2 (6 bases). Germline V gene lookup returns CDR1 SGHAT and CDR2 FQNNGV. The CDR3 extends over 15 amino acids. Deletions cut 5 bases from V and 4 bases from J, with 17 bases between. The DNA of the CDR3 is TGTGCCAGCAGCCCCGTGGCGGGAAGGACAGAGACCCAGTACTTC. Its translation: CASSPVAGRTETQYF.

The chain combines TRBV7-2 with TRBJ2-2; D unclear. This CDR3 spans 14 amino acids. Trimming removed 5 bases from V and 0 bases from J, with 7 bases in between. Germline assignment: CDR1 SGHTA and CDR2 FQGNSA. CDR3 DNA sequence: TGTGCCAGCAGCCAGGTAGCGAACACCGGGGAGCTGTTTTTT. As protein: CASSQVANTGELFF.

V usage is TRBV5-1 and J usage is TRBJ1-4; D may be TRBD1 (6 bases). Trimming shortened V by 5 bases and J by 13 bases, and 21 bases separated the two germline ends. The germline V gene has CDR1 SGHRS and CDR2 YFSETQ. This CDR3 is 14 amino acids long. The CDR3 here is CASRLRATQGVLFF. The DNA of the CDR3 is TGCGCCAGCAGGCTGAGGGCCACACAGGGAGTACTGTTTTTT.

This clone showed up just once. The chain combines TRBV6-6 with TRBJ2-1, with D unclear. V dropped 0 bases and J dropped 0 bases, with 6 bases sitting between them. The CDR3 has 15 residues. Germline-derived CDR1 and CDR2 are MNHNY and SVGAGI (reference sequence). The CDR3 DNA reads TGTGCCAGCAGTTACTCTGCGAGCTCCTACAATGAGCAGTTCTTC. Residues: CASSYSASSYNEQFF.

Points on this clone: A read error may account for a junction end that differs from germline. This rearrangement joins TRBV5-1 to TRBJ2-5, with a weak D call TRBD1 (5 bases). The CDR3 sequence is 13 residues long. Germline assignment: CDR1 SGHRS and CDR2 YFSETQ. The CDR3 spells CVSSFKGSETQYF. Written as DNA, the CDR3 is TGCGTCAGCAGCTTTAAGGGGTCGGAGACCCAGTACTTC. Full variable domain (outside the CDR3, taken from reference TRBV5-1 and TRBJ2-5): KAGVTQTPRYLIKTRGQQVTLSCSPISGHRSVSWYQQTPGQGLQFLFEYFSETQRNKGNFPGRFSGRQFSNSRSEMNVSTLELGDSALYLCVSSFKGSETQYFGPGTRLLVL.

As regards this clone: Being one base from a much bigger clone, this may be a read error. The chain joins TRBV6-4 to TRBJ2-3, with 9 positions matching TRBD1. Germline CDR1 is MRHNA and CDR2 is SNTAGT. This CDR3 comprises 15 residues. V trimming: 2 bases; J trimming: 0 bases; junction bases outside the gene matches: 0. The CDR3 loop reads CASSDGTGSTDTQYF. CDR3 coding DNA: TGTGCCAGCAGTGACGGGACAGGGAGCACAGATACGCAGTATTTT.

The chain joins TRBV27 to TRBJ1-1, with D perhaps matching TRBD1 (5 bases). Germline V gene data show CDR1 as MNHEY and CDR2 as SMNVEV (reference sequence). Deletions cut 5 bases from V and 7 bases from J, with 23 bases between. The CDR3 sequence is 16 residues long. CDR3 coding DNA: TGTGCCAGCAGTCCCTGGGGTGGGGGTACGGGCCGTGAAGCTTTCTTT. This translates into CASSPWGGGTGREAFF.

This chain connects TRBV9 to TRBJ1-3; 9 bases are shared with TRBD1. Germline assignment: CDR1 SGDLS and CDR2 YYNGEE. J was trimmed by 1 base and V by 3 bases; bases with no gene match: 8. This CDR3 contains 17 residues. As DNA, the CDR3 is TGTGCCAGCAGCGCCTCGACAGGGGGAACATCTGGAAACACCATATATTTT. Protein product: CASSASTGGTSGNTIYF.

CDR3 region: CASSEAPPSRTEAFF. DNA of the CDR3: TGTGCCAGCAGTGAGGCCCCCCCCAGCAGGACTGAAGCTTTCTTT. The chain combines TRBV2 with TRBJ1-1; D not resolved. The germline V gene encodes CDR1 SNHLY and CDR2 FYNNEI. This CDR3 is 15 amino acids long. Trimming pared 3 bases from V and 5 bases from J, leaving 16 bases between.

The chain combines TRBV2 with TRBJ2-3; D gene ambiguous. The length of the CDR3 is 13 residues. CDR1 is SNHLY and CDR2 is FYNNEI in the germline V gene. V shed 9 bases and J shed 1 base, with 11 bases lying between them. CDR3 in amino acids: CASPEGGTDTQYF. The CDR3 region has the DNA TGTGCCAGTCCCGAAGGAGGCACAGATACGCAGTATTTT.

CDR3 region: CASRGGHTLTDTQYF. The CDR3 nucleotides are TGTGCCAGTAGGGGGGGACACACACTCACAGATACGCAGTATTTT. The chain has TRBV28 and TRBJ2-3; possible D gene TRBD2, 7 bases. V lost 9 bases and J 2 bases, leaving 18 bases between the germline ends. CDR1 is MDHEN, CDR2 SYDVKM, per germline. The CDR3 covers 15 residues.